The 27 T cell receptor beta chains below come from one sample, sequenced in a study of monozygotic twins with inflammatory bowel disease. Reprocessing the 5' RACE reads, TCRdb reports a single entry for every CDR3 protein and omits DNA. Its listing shows 88,000 or so distinct CDR3 sequences. The sequencing input was blood. These receptors all come from a human donor with ulcerative colitis or Crohn's disease, or a healthy co-twin of an affected twin (not recorded which).

This chain connects TRBV18 to TRBJ2-2; the TCRdb call, TRBD2, lacks DNA for checking. This CDR3 has 16 amino acids. Germline loops: CDR1 KGHSH, CDR2 LQKENI. CDR3 amino acids: CASSQGASVGTGELFF. The full variable domain, with the rest looked up from reference TRBV18 and TRBJ2-2, is NAGVMQNPRHLVRRRGQEARLRCSPMKGHSHVYWYRQLPEEGLKFMVYLQKENIIDESGMPKERFSAEFPKEGPSILRIQQVVRGDSAAYFCASSQGASVGTGELFFGEGSRLTVL.

The chain has TRBV15 and TRBJ1-1. The CDR3 covers 15 residues. The germline gives CDR1 LNHNV, CDR2 YYDKDF (reference sequence). This CDR3 is CATSRETGPDTEAFF.

The chain carries TRBV20-1 and TRBJ1-6; TCRdb gives TRBD1 as the D gene, but with no DNA this cannot be confirmed. The CDR3 runs 15 residues. Germline V CDR1 and CDR2: DFQATT, SNEGSKA (reference sequence). The CDR3: CSAEDRASYGSPLHF.

This chain joins TRBV7-8 and TRBJ2-7. Germline V CDR1 and CDR2: SGHVS, FQNEAQ. CDR3 length: 13 amino acids. This chain's CDR3 is CASSLSGIPQQYF.

This sequence joins TRBV12-3 or TRBV12-4 and TRBJ2-5. The CDR3 contains 15 residues. The chain's CDR3 is CASSLGTANRETQYF.

This sequence joins TRBV5-1 and TRBJ1-5. The CDR3 is 15 amino acids. From germline, CDR1 is SGHRS and CDR2 YFSETQ. Here the CDR3 reads CASRLGTVSNQPQHF.

The CDR3 is CASNKGQGIRPYEQYF. The chain recombines TRBV6-1 with TRBJ2-7; TCRdb gives TRBD1 as the D gene, but with no DNA this cannot be confirmed. Germline CDR1 MNHNS, CDR2 SASEGT. The CDR3 is 16 amino acids.

V and J are TRBV29-1 and TRBJ2-3; lacking DNA, the TRBD1 call made by TCRdb goes unchecked. The CDR3 spans 15 residues. Germline V gene sequence: CDR1 SQVTM, CDR2 ANQGSEA. The CDR3 sequence: CSVTPGKGGTDTQYF.

The rearrangement links TRBV7-9 to TRBJ2-1. The CDR3 has 13 residues. Germline CDR1 is SEHNR and CDR2 is FQNEAQ (reference sequence). This CDR3 is CASRSHLGNEQFF.

The rearrangement links TRBV27 to TRBJ2-3; TCRdb proposes TRBD1, but this gene call is untestable without DNA. CDR1 is MNHEY, CDR2 SMNVEV, per germline (reference sequence). The CDR3 sequence is 15 residues long. CDR3 protein: CASSSGQGHTDTQYF.

The rearrangement joins TRBV5-1 to TRBJ1-5. Germline CDR1 and CDR2: SGHRS and YFSETQ. The CDR3 is 15 residues long. This CDR3 is CASSLDSPIDQPQHF. Looking up the rest from reference TRBV5-1 and TRBJ1-5 gives the full variable domain: KAGVTQTPRYLIKTRGQQVTLSCSPISGHRSVSWYQQTPGQGLQFLFEYFSETQRNKGNFPGRFSGRQFSNSRSEMNVSTLELGDSALYLCASSLDSPIDQPQHFGDGTRLSIL.

The rearrangement uses TRBV11-2 and TRBJ1-2. This CDR3 contains 13 residues. Germline-derived CDR1 and CDR2 are SGHAT and FQNNGV. The CDR3 sequence is CASSSDRNYGYTF.

The chain is built from TRBV5-1 and TRBJ1-5. From germline, CDR1 is SGHRS and CDR2 YFSETQ. This CDR3 has 15 residues. CDR3 loop: CASSPGDSGNQPQHF.

The CDR3 loop reads CATSEIDRDNEQFF. The rearrangement joins TRBV24-1 to TRBJ2-1; the D gene TCRdb calls, TRBD1, cannot be checked with no DNA. The CDR3 loop spans 14 amino acids. The germline V gene encodes CDR1 KGHDR and CDR2 SFDVKD.

The chain joins TRBV28 to TRBJ2-4. This CDR3 has 14 residues. Germline CDR1 reads MDHEN; CDR2 reads SYDVKM. The CDR3 is CASRSASSKNIQYF.

The V call is TRBV7-2, the J call TRBJ2-5; TCRdb outputs TRBD2, but without DNA this stays unchecked. The CDR3 extends over 12 amino acids. From germline, CDR1 is SGHTA and CDR2 FQGNSA. This CDR3 is CASSLRRETQYF. The whole variable domain, remainder taken from reference TRBV7-2 and TRBJ2-5, is GAGVSQSPSNKVTEKGKDVELRCDPISGHTALYWYRQSLGQGLEFLIYFQGNSAPDKSGLPSDRFSAERTGGSVSTLTIQRTQQEDSAVYLCASSLRRETQYFGPGTRLLVL.

The rearrangement links TRBV6-4 to TRBJ2-3; TCRdb's D gene call, TRBD1, goes unchecked for lack of DNA. The CDR3 is made up of 21 amino acids. Germline V CDR1 and CDR2: MRHNA, SNTAGT. CDR3 amino acids: CASSLPMEGGSVGSSTDTQYF.

The V call is TRBV5-1, the J call TRBJ2-5; no DNA is available, so the TRBD2 call from TCRdb remains unchecked. Germline lookup yields CDR1 SGHRS and CDR2 YFSETQ. The CDR3 length is 15 residues. CDR3 protein: CASSLGGYPQETQYF.

The rearrangement links TRBV15 to TRBJ2-7; TCRdb reports TRBD2, a call that lacks DNA to check it against. Per the germline V gene, CDR1 is LNHNV and CDR2 is YYDKDF (reference sequence). The CDR3 has 14 amino acids. The CDR3 is CATSRPYGEGEQYF.

The rearrangement joins TRBV5-1 to TRBJ1-2; TCRdb's D call, TRBD1, is unchecked because there is no DNA. The germline V gene has CDR1 SGHRS and CDR2 YFSETQ. There are 13 residues in the CDR3. The CDR3: CASSLTGSNGYTF.

This chain links TRBV11-2 with TRBJ2-1; the D call from TCRdb, TRBD1, cannot be confirmed without DNA. Per the germline V gene, CDR1 is SGHAT and CDR2 is FQNNGV. This CDR3 spans 11 amino acids. The CDR3 here is CASNRDNEQFF.

The chain combines TRBV3-1 with TRBJ1-3; TCRdb outputs TRBD1, but without DNA this stays unchecked. The CDR3 runs to 15 residues. Looked up from germline, CDR1 is LGHDT and CDR2 is YNNKEL (reference sequence). Here the CDR3 reads CASSEDGATGNTIYF.

The genes are TRBV12-3 or TRBV12-4 and TRBJ2-2; without DNA, the TCRdb call of TRBD2 cannot be checked. The CDR3 runs to 12 residues. CDR3 sequence reads: CASSSSPGELFF.

This rearrangement joins TRBV7-2 to TRBJ1-6; TCRdb lists TRBD1, though no DNA is available to test this call. Germline V lookup: CDR1 SGHTA, CDR2 FQGNSA. This CDR3 has 16 residues. CDR3: CASSRRPGQGNSPLHF.

The chain recombines TRBV19 with TRBJ2-7; TCRdb designates TRBD1, a call that cannot be tested without DNA. The CDR3 is made up of 14 amino acids. The germline gives CDR1 LNHDA, CDR2 SQIVND (reference sequence). CDR3 sequence: CASSTSTGTYEQYF.

The chain couples TRBV7-2 to TRBJ2-2. The CDR3 loop spans 13 amino acids. Per germline, CDR1 SGHTA and CDR2 FQGNSA. The CDR3 sequence is CASRPQGSGELFF.

The chain uses TRBV20-1 and TRBJ1-4; TCRdb selects TRBD1, and the lack of DNA leaves this call unchecked. The CDR3 extends over 14 amino acids. The germline gives CDR1 DFQATT, CDR2 SNEGSKA (reference sequence). The CDR3 reads CSASTGGESEKLFF.